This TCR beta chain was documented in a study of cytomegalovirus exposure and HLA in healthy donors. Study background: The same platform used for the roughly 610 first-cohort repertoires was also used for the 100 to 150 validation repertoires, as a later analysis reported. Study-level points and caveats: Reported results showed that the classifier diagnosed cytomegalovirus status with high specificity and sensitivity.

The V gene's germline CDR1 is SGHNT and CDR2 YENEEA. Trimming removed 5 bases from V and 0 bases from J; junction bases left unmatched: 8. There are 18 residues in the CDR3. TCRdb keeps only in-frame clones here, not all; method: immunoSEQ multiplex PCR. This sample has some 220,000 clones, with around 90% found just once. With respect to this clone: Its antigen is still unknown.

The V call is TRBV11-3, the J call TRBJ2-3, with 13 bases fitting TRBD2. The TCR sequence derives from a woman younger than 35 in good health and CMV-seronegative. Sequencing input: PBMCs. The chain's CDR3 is CASSQLAGGETSTDTQYF. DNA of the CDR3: TGTGCCAGCAGCCAACTAGCGGGAGGGGAGACTAGCACAGATACGCAGTATTTT.